One and the same sample provided the 31 T cell receptor beta chains below, sequenced in a study of T cell clonality in common variable immunodeficiency (dated by TCRdb to between 2014 and 2016). To prepare the library, the immunoSEQ multiplex PCR assay was applied. TCRdb's version of the immuneACCESS table is confined to in-frame rearrangements and falls short of the full clone set. An unresolved V gene accounts for under half of the shortfall where checked; the remainder is of unknown origin. There are over 15,000 clones in this sample, and none of them is a singleton. The top ten clonotypes cover roughly 7.2% of the sample. General findings and caveats noted by the study authors: Fewer deletions and N-nucleotide insertions were reportedly observed in CVID TCRbeta sequences, and highly modified clones with 13 or more V deletions were reportedly absent from CVID TCRbeta sequences.

Their target antigens are unknown. The sample taken for sequencing was peripheral blood mononuclear cells. The source of these receptors is a human donor with common variable immunodeficiency.

This clone was picked up a small number of times. Sequencing ends 3 residues short of the CDR3 end; the germline J gene provides the rest. This sequence joins TRBV30 and TRBJ1-5; 10 positions match TRBD1. The germline gives CDR1 GTSNPN, CDR2 SVGIG (reference sequence). The V gene end was trimmed by 2 bases and the J gene end by 5 bases; junction bases not matched to a gene: 3. The CDR3 has 14 residues. Partial CDR3 DNA: TGTGCCTGGAGTCTCGGGACAGGGGATCAGCCC. Its protein product is CAWSLGTGDQP. The entire CDR3 sequence reads CAWSLGTGDQPQHF.

This clone was found many times. The sequence runs out 3 residues before the end of the CDR3; the remainder is reconstructed from the germline J gene. This sequence joins TRBV5-6 and TRBJ2-3, with a weak D call TRBD1 (6 bases). The germline CDR1 and CDR2 sequences are SGHDT and YYEEEE. This CDR3 has 15 amino acids. V dropped 6 bases and J dropped 6 bases, with 20 bases sitting between them. The CDR3 sequence is CASTTSAGGRDTQYF. The part of the CDR3 DNA that was read is TGTGCCAGCACGACTTCAGCTGGGGGCAGGGATACG.

This clone was detected only a few times. The CDR3 extends 3 residues past the end of the read, so its final part is completed from the germline J gene. The J gene is TRBJ2-7, the V gene TRBV7-9; D gene uncertain. V gave up 4 bases and J gave up 2 bases, with 12 bases separating them. Germline loops: CDR1 SEHNR, CDR2 FQNEAQ (reference sequence). CDR3 length: 14 amino acids. The covered CDR3 bases are TGTGCCAGCAGCTCCGCAGGTTTTCCCTACGAG. This encodes CASSSAGFPYE. The whole CDR3 is CASSSAGFPYEQYF.

This clone was seen repeatedly, ten times or more. The CDR3 extends 3 residues past the end of the read, so its final part is completed from the germline J gene. The rearrangement joins TRBV5-1 to TRBJ1-4; 7 bases agree with TRBD1. Germline trimming cut 4 bases from V and 6 bases from J; bases unmatched to any gene: 3. The CDR3 sequence is 13 residues long. Germline loops: CDR1 SGHRS, CDR2 YFSETQ. This CDR3 is CASSPGTDEKLFF. The sequenced part of the CDR3 DNA is TGCGCCAGCAGCCCCGGGACAGATGAAAAA.

This clone was seen more than once but under ten times. The CDR3 end falls 3 residues outside the read, so it is completed with the germline J gene. V usage is TRBV10-3 and J usage is TRBJ2-7; D gene uncertain. Between the trimmed V and J ends, which lost 9 bases and 2 bases, there was a span of 11 bases. This CDR3 is 12 amino acids long. The germline V gene has CDR1 ENHRY and CDR2 SYGVKD. Here the CDR3 reads CAIGPTAYEQYF. The DNA read from the CDR3 is TGTGCCATTGGGCCGACCGCCTACGAG.

There are many counts of this clone. The read terminates 3 residues ahead of where the CDR3 ends, so the germline J gene completes it. V is TRBV19 and J is TRBJ2-1; 9 bases align to TRBD1. The CDR3 extends over 17 amino acids. The germline V gene encodes CDR1 LNHDA and CDR2 SQIVND (reference sequence). Unmatched junction bases numbered 14, after V lost 9 bases and J lost 2 bases. The CDR3 sequence: CASHTGGTGNPYNEQFF. CDR3 DNA (partial): TGTGCCAGCCACACAGGAGGGACAGGGAACCCCTACAATGAG. Full variable domain (outside the CDR3, taken from reference TRBV19 and TRBJ2-1): DGGITQSPKYLFRKEGQNVTLSCEQNLNHDAMYWYRQDPGQGLRLIYYSQIVNDFQKGDIAEGYSVSREKKESFPLTVTSAQKNPTAFYLCASHTGGTGNPYNEQFFGPGTRLTVL.

This clone was seen many times. The read gets to within 3 residues of the CDR3 end, and the germline J gene fills in the rest. The rearrangement uses TRBV20-1 and TRBJ2-3, with D maybe TRBD1 (5 bases). Germline V CDR1 and CDR2: DFQATT, SNEGSKA (reference sequence). The CDR3 sequence is 14 residues long. Trimming removed 1 base from V and 4 bases from J, with 12 bases in between. The DNA read from the CDR3 is TGCAGTGCTAGAGCGTCCAGGGCAGCAGATACG. It yields the protein CSARASRAADT. The complete CDR3 reads CSARASRAADTQYF.

This CDR3 reads CATTEGQGEGEQYF. The part of the CDR3 DNA that was read is TGCGCCACCACAGAAGGGCAGGGGGAAGGCGAG. The chain is built from TRBV23-1 and TRBJ2-7, with 7 bases fitting TRBD1. From the germline J gene comes the end of the CDR3, since the read stops 3 residues before it. TRBV23-1 is identified as an open reading frame with a role that is uncertain. Trimming removed 10 bases from V and 6 bases from J; junction bases left unmatched: 15. The CDR3 spans 14 residues.

The sample holds a few counts of this clone. From the germline J gene comes the end of the CDR3, since the read stops 3 residues before it. This sequence joins TRBV7-2 and TRBJ1-6, with 7 bases aligning to TRBD1. This CDR3 spans 15 amino acids. The ends lost 6 bases at V and 6 bases at J; junction bases unmatched: 8. Germline-derived CDR1 and CDR2 are SGHTA and FQGNSA. CDR3 bases read: TGTGCCAGCAGGCCGGGACAGCACCCTAATTCACCC. Translating it yields CASRPGQHPNSP. The entire CDR3 reads CASRPGQHPNSPLHF.

For this clone: From the germline J gene comes the end of the CDR3, since the read stops 3 residues before it. This rearrangement joins TRBV5-4 to TRBJ2-5; 10 bases line up with TRBD2. Trimming cost V 6 bases and J 5 bases; bases outside gene matches: 10. This CDR3 region has 15 residues. Per the germline V gene, CDR1 is SGHNT and CDR2 is YYREEE (reference sequence). CDR3 region: CASTPQRGGMETQYF. The covered CDR3 bases are TGTGCCAGCACCCCACAGCGGGGGGGCATGGAGACC.

On this clone: The CDR3 goes on 3 residues after the read ends, and that part is filled in from the germline J gene. This chain links TRBV2 with TRBJ2-7; TRBD2 agrees at 13 bases. Germline V gene lookup returns CDR1 SNHLY and CDR2 FYNNEI. The CDR3 runs to 16 residues. The ends lost 3 bases at V and 4 bases at J; junction bases unmatched: 6. CDR3 sequence reads: CASSEWTSGSIYEQYF. The CDR3 bases that were read are TGTGCCAGCAGTGAGTGGACTAGCGGGAGTATTTACGAG.

Only a few counts were recorded for this clone. The CDR3 extends 3 residues past the end of the read, so its final part is completed from the germline J gene. V gene TRBV19 combines with J gene TRBJ1-5; TRBD1 aligns across 10 bases. Germline CDR1 is LNHDA and CDR2 is SQIVND (reference sequence). V was clipped by 7 bases and J by 1 base; unmatched bases: 7. CDR3 length: 16 amino acids. Incomplete CDR3 DNA: TGTGCCAGTACCCGGACAGGGGGGTTGAGCAATCAGCCC. The encoded protein is CASTRTGGLSNQP. The complete CDR3 sequence is CASTRTGGLSNQPQHF.

In its sample, this clone was seen many times. The CDR3 end lies 3 residues beyond the end of the read and is filled in from the germline J gene. This rearrangement joins TRBV29-1 to TRBJ1-1; D may be TRBD1 (5 bases). Germline V gives CDR1 SQVTM, CDR2 ANQGSEA. CDR3 length equals 14 residues. V was clipped by 6 bases and J by 7 bases, with 21 bases between them. The sequenced part of the CDR3 DNA is TGCAGCGTGACAGCAGGGAGAAGCCAGAGTGAA. Its protein is CSVTAGRSQSE. The whole CDR3 reads CSVTAGRSQSEAFF.

This clone was seen more than once but under ten times. From the germline J gene comes the end of the CDR3, since the read stops 3 residues before it. The chain has TRBV5-5 and TRBJ2-5, with TRBD1 identical over 8 bases. Germline V gene data show CDR1 as SGHKS and CDR2 as YYEKEE (reference sequence). This CDR3 contains 15 residues. Germline trimming cut 2 bases from V and 2 bases from J; bases unmatched to any gene: 5. The CDR3 here is CASSFTGGLQETQYF. The CDR3 bases that were read are TGTGCCAGCAGCTTTACAGGGGGATTACAAGAGACC.

About this clone: Sequencing ends 3 residues short of the CDR3 end; the germline J gene provides the rest. The V call is TRBV20-1, the J call TRBJ1-3; D gene unclear. Germline values: CDR1 DFQATT, CDR2 SNEGSKA (reference sequence). The CDR3 contains 15 residues. V lost 5 bases and J 0 bases, leaving 14 bases between the germline ends. CDR3 DNA (partial): TGCAGTGCTTTAAGCAGGCAGACCTCTGGAAACACC. This gives the protein CSALSRQTSGNT. The full CDR3 protein is CSALSRQTSGNTIYF.

This clone was seen more than once but under ten times. The sequenced fragment ends 3 residues before the CDR3 boundary, so the rest is inferred from the germline J gene. The chain links TRBV7-2 to TRBJ2-3; TRBD2 matches 9 bases. Trimming removed 6 bases from V and 6 bases from J; junction bases left unmatched: 7. The CDR3 is 14 amino acids. Germline CDR1 and CDR2: SGHTA and FQGNSA. Here the CDR3 reads CASRGSGRGDTQYF. Incomplete CDR3 DNA: TGTGCCAGCAGAGGTAGCGGGAGAGGTGATACG.

Concerning this clone: The observed sequence ends 3 residues before the CDR3 terminus, with the missing tail filled in from the germline J gene. The chain joins TRBV7-3 to TRBJ1-6; D perhaps matches TRBD1 (6 bases). CDR3 length: 14 amino acids. With 5 bases removed from V and 7 bases from J, the gap between germline ends came to 12 bases. CDR1 SGHTA and CDR2 FQGTGA come from the germline V gene. This chain's CDR3 is CASSPYRANSPLHF. The covered CDR3 bases are TGTGCCAGCAGCCCATACAGGGCAAATTCACCC.

This clone was detected a few times. Coverage ceases 3 residues before the CDR3 finishes, and the germline J gene fills in the end. The rearrangement uses TRBV7-9 and TRBJ2-3; D perhaps matches TRBD2 (6 bases). This CDR3 is 14 amino acids long. Germline-derived CDR1 and CDR2 are SEHNR and FQNEAQ (reference sequence). V was clipped by 5 bases and J by 3 bases, with 12 bases between them. CDR3 loop: CASSAGLATDTQYF. The covered CDR3 bases are TGTGCCAGCAGCGCGGGGCTAGCGACAGATACG.

This clone has ten or more counts. The CDR3 protein is CASSIGVRPGSYNEQFF. Incomplete CDR3 DNA: TGTGCCAGCAGCATCGGGGTTAGACCGGGCTCCTACAATGAG. V and J are TRBV7-3 and TRBJ2-1; a weak D match, TRBD2 (5 bases). The observed sequence ends 3 residues before the CDR3 terminus, with the missing tail filled in from the germline J gene. Per germline, CDR1 SGHTA and CDR2 FQGTGA. The CDR3 has 17 residues. Deletions cut 5 bases from V and 0 bases from J, with 17 bases between.

This clone was counted only a few times. The observed sequence ends 3 residues before the CDR3 terminus, with the missing tail filled in from the germline J gene. The chain employs TRBV5-1 and TRBJ2-1; the match to TRBD2 covers 8 bases. The CDR3 loop spans 15 amino acids. Per the germline V gene, CDR1 is SGHRS and CDR2 is YFSETQ. J lost 4 bases, V lost 3 bases, and 6 bases had no gene match. The CDR3 here is CASSSSSGGYNEQFF. The sequenced CDR3 bases are TGCGCCAGCAGCTCCTCCAGCGGGGGTTACAATGAG.

To note about this clone: The CDR3 extends 3 residues past the end of the read, so its final part is completed from the germline J gene. The V and J genes are TRBV20-1 and TRBJ2-7, with a tentative D call TRBD1 (5 bases). CDR1 and CDR2 (germline): DFQATT, SNEGSKA (reference sequence). The CDR3 covers 13 residues. V shed 0 bases and J shed 5 bases, with 11 bases lying between them. CDR3 DNA (partial): TGCAGTGCTAGAGATTCGATAGGGGACGAG. Amino acid sequence: CSARDSIGDE. The whole CDR3 reads CSARDSIGDEQYF.

This clone was picked up many times. The read ends 3 residues shy of where the CDR3 ends; the end is completed using the germline J gene. J is TRBJ2-7 and V is TRBV20-1; D unclear. CDR1 DFQATT and CDR2 SNEGSKA come from the germline V gene (reference sequence). The length of the CDR3 is 11 residues. Trimming took off 6 bases at V and 1 base at J, with 7 bases between the two ends. The DNA read from the CDR3 is TGCAGTGCCCACAGTTCCTACGAG. This translates into CSAHSSYE. Given in full, the CDR3 is CSAHSSYEQYF.

At least ten counts were recorded for this clone. The chain's CDR3 is CASSPRGQQETQYF. CDR3 bases read: TGTGCCAGCAGCCCCCGGGGACAGCAAGAGACC. This rearrangement joins TRBV7-9 to TRBJ2-5, with 7 bases fitting TRBD1. The sequence runs out 3 residues before the end of the CDR3; the remainder is reconstructed from the germline J gene. The germline gives CDR1 SEHNR, CDR2 FQNEAQ (reference sequence). The V and J ends lost 5 bases and 2 bases, in that order; junction bases with no gene match: 5. This CDR3 has 14 residues.

As concerns this clone: The missing CDR3 end, 3 residues past where the read stops, is filled in from the germline J gene. The gene calls are TRBV20-1 and TRBJ2-1, with 11 bases that match TRBD2. There are 14 residues in the CDR3. Per the germline V gene, CDR1 is DFQATT and CDR2 is SNEGSKA (reference sequence). Trimming at V came to 3 bases and at J to 5 bases, leaving 3 bases not matched to a gene. The CDR3 reads CSASSGRANNEQFF. CDR3 bases read: TGCAGTGCTAGTAGCGGGAGGGCCAACAATGAG.

Remarks on this clone: The read terminates 3 residues ahead of where the CDR3 ends, so the germline J gene completes it. This chain uses TRBV19 with TRBJ1-2; tentatively, D is TRBD1 (6 bases). V was cut by 2 bases and J by 4 bases, with 17 bases left in between. Germline-derived CDR1 and CDR2 are LNHDA and SQIVND (reference sequence). This CDR3 spans 16 amino acids. The CDR3 region is CASSIPDSAPLYGYTF. The sequenced CDR3 bases are TGTGCCAGTAGTATACCGGACAGTGCCCCTCTCTATGGC.

To note about this clone: The missing CDR3 end, 3 residues past where the read stops, is filled in from the germline J gene. The rearrangement joins TRBV5-1 to TRBJ2-1, with 13 positions matching TRBD2. This CDR3 has 16 residues. Germline V gene data show CDR1 as SGHRS and CDR2 as YFSETQ. Losses at the gene ends were 4 bases for V and 3 bases for J; bases not matched to a gene: 4. The chain's CDR3 is CASSLGLAGIYNEQFF. The CDR3 bases that were read are TGCGCCAGCAGCCTGGGACTAGCGGGAATCTACAATGAG.

About this clone itself: Sequencing ends 3 residues short of the CDR3 end; the germline J gene provides the rest. The chain has TRBV5-1 and TRBJ2-5; D is possibly TRBD1 (6 bases). Per the germline V gene, CDR1 is SGHRS and CDR2 is YFSETQ. This CDR3 region has 17 residues. The V gene lost 4 bases and the J gene lost 5 bases, with 24 bases spanning the gap. The sequenced part of the CDR3 DNA is TGCGCCAGCAGCCTCGGACAGAGTTCTCTAGCTAGGGAGACC. Amino acid sequence: CASSLGQSSLARET. The entire CDR3 sequence reads CASSLGQSSLARETQYF. Drawing the rest from reference TRBV5-1 and TRBJ2-5, the complete variable domain is KAGVTQTPRYLIKTRGQQVTLSCSPISGHRSVSWYQQTPGQGLQFLFEYFSETQRNKGNFPGRFSGRQFSNSRSEMNVSTLELGDSALYLCASSLGQSSLARETQYFGPGTRLLVL.

This clone came up many times. The sequenced CDR3 bases are TGTGCCACCTCGTACAGCTCCTATAATTCACCC. Its protein is CATSYSSYNSP. The complete CDR3 sequence is CATSYSSYNSPLHF. The chain couples TRBV19 to TRBJ1-6; no reliable D call. The read ends 3 residues before the CDR3 terminus; that terminus is restored from the germline J gene. CDR1 and CDR2 from the germline V gene are LNHDA and SQIVND (reference sequence). Deletions cut 10 bases from V and 0 bases from J, with 10 bases between. This CDR3 comprises 14 residues.

This clone was seen ten or more times. The CDR3 goes on 3 residues after the read ends, and that part is filled in from the germline J gene. The rearrangement links TRBV10-3 to TRBJ2-5; 7 positions match TRBD2. CDR3 length: 15 residues. Germline-derived CDR1 and CDR2 are ENHRY and SYGVKD. The junction had 9 bases not matched to a gene; V was cut back by 4 bases and J by 4 bases. The DNA read from the CDR3 is TGTGCCATCAGTGTTGGCGGGAGAATTAGAGAGACC. Translated, it gives CAISVGGRIRET. The entire CDR3 protein is CAISVGGRIRETQYF.

This clone was detected many times. The read is 3 residues too short to cover the CDR3 end, so that end is filled in from the germline J gene. J is TRBJ1-5 and V is TRBV19; D is unresolved. The CDR3 has 15 residues. Trimming left V 7 bases short and J 2 bases short, with 15 bases between. Germline-derived CDR1 and CDR2 are LNHDA and SQIVND (reference sequence). CDR3 in amino acids: CASTDTLTGNQPQHF. CDR3 bases read: TGTGCCAGTACCGACACCTTAACGGGCAATCAGCCC.

This clone was seen repeatedly, ten times or more. The CDR3 end lies 3 residues beyond the end of the read and is filled in from the germline J gene. This chain uses TRBV6-1 with TRBJ2-2; 9 bases match TRBD1. Germline V gives CDR1 MNHNS, CDR2 SASEGT. The CDR3 covers 14 residues. V lost 4 bases and J lost 5; bases outside the gene matches: 2. CDR3 bases read: TGTGCCAGCAGTGGTGGACAGGGGACCGGGGAG. Protein: CASSGGQGTGE. The complete CDR3 sequence is CASSGGQGTGELFF.